A single sample is the source of the 9 T cell receptor beta chains below, sequenced in a study of PD-1 blockade in classical Hodgkin lymphoma. Each patient relapsed following autologous stem cell transplantation, and prior brentuximab vedotin exposure differed. Assay: immunoSEQ multiplex PCR; the TCRdb copy retains only in-frame clones and omits some. The repertoire holds 100,000 or so clones, with roughly 89% as singletons. The starting material was peripheral blood mononuclear cells (PBMCs), obtained before the second cycle of nivolumab. The receptors were sampled from a human donor with classical Hodgkin lymphoma.

The V call is TRBV7-9, the J call TRBJ2-2; D might be TRBD2 (6 bases). CDR1 and CDR2 from the germline V gene are SEHNR and FQNEAQ (reference sequence). Between the trimmed V and J ends, which lost 5 bases and 1 base, there was a span of 11 bases. CDR3 length: 15 amino acids. The CDR3 DNA sequence: TGTGCCAGCAGCCCCCGGGAGTTGAACACCGGGGAGCTGTTTTTT. This translates into CASSPRELNTGELFF.

The table lists this clone with a count of one. This sequence joins TRBV6-5 and TRBJ1-2; D is ambiguous. CDR1 is MNHEY and CDR2 is SVGAGI in the germline V gene. Between the trimmed V and J ends, which lost 2 bases and 4 bases, there was a span of 14 bases. This CDR3 is 15 amino acids long. CDR3 in DNA: TGTGCCAGCAGTTACGTGATGGGAGCGGCCTATGGCTACACCTTC. Protein: CASSYVMGAAYGYTF.

The CDR3 loop reads CASSLDSGTANYGYTF. DNA for the CDR3: TGTGCCAGCAGCTTAGACTCCGGGACAGCTAACTATGGCTACACCTTC. V is TRBV7-8 and J is TRBJ1-2, with 7 positions matching TRBD1. Germline V gene sequence: CDR1 SGHVS, CDR2 FQNEAQ. Trimming cost V 1 base and J 0 bases; bases outside gene matches: 5. CDR3 size: 16 residues.

The chain carries TRBV18 and TRBJ1-5; unclear D gene. V was trimmed by 2 bases and J by 5 bases, leaving 7 bases between them. The CDR3 totals 13 residues. Germline assignment: CDR1 KGHSH and CDR2 LQKENI. This CDR3 reads CASSPGEHQPQHF. In DNA, the CDR3 is TGTGCCAGCTCACCAGGGGAGCATCAGCCCCAGCATTTT. The variable domain in full, completed from reference TRBV18 and TRBJ1-5, reads NAGVMQNPRHLVRRRGQEARLRCSPMKGHSHVYWYRQLPEEGLKFMVYLQKENIIDESGMPKERFSAEFPKEGPSILRIQQVVRGDSAAYFCASSPGEHQPQHFGDGTRLSIL.

The V call is TRBV9, the J call TRBJ2-3; 8 nucleotides agree with TRBD2. Per germline, CDR1 SGDLS and CDR2 YYNGEE. The V segment lost 6 bases and the J segment 6 bases; nucleotides outside the gene matches: 12. The CDR3 has 15 amino acids. As DNA, the CDR3 is TGTGCCAGCACCCCCGGCGGGGGGTTTTCCGATACGCAGTATTTT. This gives the protein CASTPGGGFSDTQYF. The full variable domain, in which reference TRBV9 and TRBJ2-3 provide the parts outside the CDR3, is DSGVTQTPKHLITATGQRVTLRCSPRSGDLSVYWYQQSLDQGLQFLIQYYNGEERAKGNILERFSAQQFPDLHSELNLSSLELGDSALYFCASTPGGGFSDTQYFGPGTRLTVL.

The rearrangement joins TRBV7-9 to TRBJ1-2; D remains unclear. Germline values: CDR1 SEHNR, CDR2 FQNEAQ (reference sequence). The CDR3 is 13 amino acids. Trimming cost V 5 bases and J 2 bases, with 9 bases left between them. Written as DNA, the CDR3 is TGTGCCAGCAGCACGACCGGGAACTATGGCTACACCTTC. Residues: CASSTTGNYGYTF.

The chain combines TRBV7-3 with TRBJ2-1; D gene ambiguous. This CDR3 is built from 16 residues. Trimming left V 2 bases short and J 0 bases short, with 11 bases between. The germline V gene encodes CDR1 SGHTA and CDR2 FQGTGA. The CDR3 is CASSLRTSRSYNEQFF. The CDR3 bases are TGTGCCAGCAGCTTACGGACCAGTCGCTCCTACAATGAGCAGTTCTTC.

The table lists this clone with a count of one. The V call is TRBV7-9, the J call TRBJ2-7; possible D gene TRBD1, 5 bases. Per germline, CDR1 SEHNR and CDR2 FQNEAQ (reference sequence). The CDR3 runs to 16 residues. V gave up 1 base and J gave up 4 bases, with 17 bases separating them. The CDR3 sequence is CASSLGGGHRLYEQYF. CDR3 sequence (DNA): TGTGCCAGCAGCTTAGGTGGTGGACACCGCCTATACGAGCAGTACTTC.

The chain uses TRBV5-1 and TRBJ2-1; 7 nucleotides align to TRBD2. Germline CDR1 is SGHRS and CDR2 is YFSETQ. There are 16 residues in the CDR3. V lost 3 bases, J lost 2 bases, and 8 bases stayed unmatched. In DNA, the CDR3 is TGCGCCAGCAGCTCTAAGACTAGCCCAACCTACAATGAGCAGTTCTTC. Translating gives CASSSKTSPTYNEQFF.